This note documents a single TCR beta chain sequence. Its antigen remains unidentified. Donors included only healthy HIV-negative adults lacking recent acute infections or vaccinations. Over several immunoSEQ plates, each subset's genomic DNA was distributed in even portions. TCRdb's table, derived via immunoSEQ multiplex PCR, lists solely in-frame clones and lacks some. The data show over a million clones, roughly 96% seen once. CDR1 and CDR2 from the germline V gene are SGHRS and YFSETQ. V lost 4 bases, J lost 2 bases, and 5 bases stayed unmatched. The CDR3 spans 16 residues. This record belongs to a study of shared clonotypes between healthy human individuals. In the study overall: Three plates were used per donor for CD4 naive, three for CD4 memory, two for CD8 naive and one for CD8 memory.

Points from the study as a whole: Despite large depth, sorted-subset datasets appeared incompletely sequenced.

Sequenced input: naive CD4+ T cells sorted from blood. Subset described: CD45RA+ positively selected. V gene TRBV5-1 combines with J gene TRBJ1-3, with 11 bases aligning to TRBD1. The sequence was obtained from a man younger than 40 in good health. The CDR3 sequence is CASSRSDRGPGNTIYF. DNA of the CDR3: TGCGCCAGCAGCCGATCGGACAGGGGGCCTGGAAACACCATATATTTT.